These 22 T cell receptor beta chains were all obtained from the same sample, sequenced in a study of cytomegalovirus exposure and HLA in healthy donors. A multiplex PCR was run with 60 Vbeta primers and 13 Jbeta primers. The assay was immunoSEQ multiplex PCR, and TCRdb's table has in-frame clones only and misses some. The top ten hold around 4% of the sample, which has approximately 190,000 clones, around 85% seen once. Sequencing was carried out using PBMCs. These receptors were obtained from a man aged 45 to 65 in good health and CMV-seronegative.

In regard to this clone: Germline is not matched at one junction end, which may reflect a read error. The genes are TRBV7-2 and TRBJ1-3; D not resolved. This CDR3 has 15 residues. Per germline, CDR1 SGHTA and CDR2 FQGNSA. This CDR3 reads CASSLDPSRGNAIYF. CDR3 coding DNA: TGTGCCAGCAGCTTAGATCCCTCTCGGGGAAACGCCATATATTTT.

This clone turned up a few times. At one boundary the junction diverges from the germline segment, which might be a read error. The gene calls are TRBV7-9 and TRBJ2-3, with D uncertain. This CDR3 has 12 amino acids. Germline V gives CDR1 SEHNR, CDR2 FQNEAQ (reference sequence). CDR3 in DNA: TGTTCCAGCAGCTACGGAGAAGATACGCAGTATTTT. It translates to CSSSYGEDTQYF.

The chain employs TRBV5-5 and TRBJ1-1; TRBD1 matches 7 bases. Germline lookup yields CDR1 SGHKS and CDR2 YYEKEE (reference sequence). V shed 4 bases, J shed 10 bases, and the junction held 10 bases outside the gene matches. This CDR3 region has 13 residues. The CDR3 DNA reads as TGTGCCAGCAGCCCTTCGGACAGGCGAGGAGCTTTCTTT. It yields the protein CASSPSDRRGAFF.

This chain uses TRBV28 with TRBJ2-3, with 8 nucleotides matching TRBD2. Germline values: CDR1 MDHEN, CDR2 SYDVKM. V lost 3 bases and J lost 2; bases outside the gene matches: 7. This CDR3 region has 16 residues. The CDR3 DNA is TGTGCCAGCAGTTTTTTGCGGGGGGCTTACACAGATACGCAGTATTTT. Its protein product is CASSFLRGAYTDTQYF.

This chain connects TRBV19 to TRBJ1-2; a weak D match, TRBD1 (5 bases). CDR3 length: 14 amino acids. CDR1 and CDR2 from the germline V gene are LNHDA and SQIVND (reference sequence). V was clipped by 5 bases and J by 9 bases, with 19 bases between them. DNA of the CDR3: TGTGCCAGTAGTGGGGGGTTTGCTCGGATAAGCTACACCTTC. Protein sequence: CASSGGFARISYTF.

This clone was recorded once. V usage is TRBV29-1 and J usage is TRBJ2-7; D might be TRBD1 (5 bases). CDR3 length: 13 residues. The V and J ends lost 6 bases and 2 bases respectively, with 14 bases between them. CDR1 is SQVTM and CDR2 is ANQGSEA in the germline V gene. CDR3 sequence reads: CSVSGAPPYEQYF. CDR3 coding DNA: TGCAGCGTCAGTGGGGCTCCACCCTACGAGCAGTACTTC.

The rearrangement uses TRBV19 and TRBJ2-2, with a tentative D call TRBD2 (7 bases). Trimming removed 4 bases from V and 7 bases from J, with 28 bases in between. The CDR3 has 19 amino acids. The germline V gene has CDR1 LNHDA and CDR2 SQIVND (reference sequence). This chain's CDR3 is CASSRGSSGTNQKGGELFF. In DNA form, the CDR3 reads TGTGCCAGTAGTAGGGGCAGCAGCGGGACAAATCAGAAGGGCGGGGAGCTGTTTTTT. Combining the CDR3 with reference TRBV19 and TRBJ2-2 gives the whole variable domain DGGITQSPKYLFRKEGQNVTLSCEQNLNHDAMYWYRQDPGQGLRLIYYSQIVNDFQKGDIAEGYSVSREKKESFPLTVTSAQKNPTAFYLCASSRGSSGTNQKGGELFFGEGSRLTVL.

This chain connects TRBV18 to TRBJ1-2; 9 nucleotides match TRBD1. There are 16 residues in the CDR3. V shed 3 bases, J shed 8 bases, and the junction held 13 bases outside the gene matches. The germline V gene encodes CDR1 KGHSH and CDR2 LQKENI. The CDR3 nucleotides read TGTGCCAGCTCACCTTTTGTACCGGGACAGGGCATCGGCTACACCTTC. Translation: CASSPFVPGQGIGYTF.

The genes are TRBV6-5 and TRBJ1-3, with D possibly matching TRBD1 (6 bases). Trimming removed 0 bases from V and 3 bases from J, with 12 bases in between. Germline V gene sequence: CDR1 MNHEY, CDR2 SVGAGI. The length of the CDR3 is 16 residues. The CDR3 protein is CASSYSQGLGGNTIYF. CDR3 nucleotide sequence: TGTGCCAGCAGTTACTCTCAGGGGCTAGGTGGAAACACCATATATTTT.

The table lists this clone with a count of one. V usage is TRBV27 and J usage is TRBJ2-1; 8 bases are a match to TRBD1. With V trimmed by 5 bases and J by 7 bases, 7 bases remained unmatched. This CDR3 spans 14 amino acids. Germline CDR1 MNHEY, CDR2 SMNVEV (reference sequence). This CDR3 reads CASSLGQGRNEQFF. CDR3 DNA: TGTGCCAGCAGTCTCGGACAGGGAAGGAATGAGCAGTTCTTC.

CDR3 region: CASSLITRKPNTEAFF. The CDR3 coding sequence is TGTGCCAGCAGCTTAATCACGAGGAAACCGAACACTGAAGCTTTCTTT. The V gene is TRBV7-8, the J gene TRBJ1-1; D ambiguous. The V end lost 2 bases, the J end lost 1 base, and 14 bases lay between the germline ends. CDR1 and CDR2 (germline): SGHVS, FQNEAQ. CDR3 size: 16 residues.

The gene calls are TRBV4-1 and TRBJ2-2, with D hard to call. CDR1 is MGHRA, CDR2 YSYEKL, per germline. Trimming removed 1 base from V and 5 bases from J, with 8 bases in between. The CDR3 is 14 residues long. The CDR3 DNA reads TGCGCCAGCAGCCAAGGTCCCAGTACCGGGGAGCTGTTTTTT. It is translated as CASSQGPSTGELFF.

The chain links TRBV10-3 to TRBJ2-5, with TRBD1 as a possible D gene (5 bases). The closer fit of TRBJ2-7 to the DNA end suggests the J call may be wrong. CDR3 length: 12 residues. CDR1 and CDR2 from the germline V gene are ENHRY and SYGVKD. CDR3 nucleotides: TGTGCCATCAGTGCGACAGAGTACGAGCAGTACTTC. It yields the protein CAISATEYEQYF.

The rearrangement joins TRBV10-2 to TRBJ1-1; 7 bases are shared with TRBD1. V lost 3 bases to trimming and J lost 0 bases; unmatched junction nucleotides: 7. The CDR3 has 16 residues. CDR1 is WSHSY, CDR2 SAAADI, per germline. CDR3 coding DNA: TGCGCCAGCAGTGATAAGGGGGCCTCCATGAACACTGAAGCTTTCTTT. It is translated as CASSDKGASMNTEAFF.

The chain uses TRBV6-5 and TRBJ2-1; 9 bases fit TRBD1. The CDR3 sequence is 16 residues long. Germline V gives CDR1 MNHEY, CDR2 SVGAGI. V was pared by 0 bases and J by 7 bases, with 7 bases of the junction left unmatched. CDR3 protein: CASSYSSGQGLNEQFF. CDR3 coding DNA: TGTGCCAGCAGTTACTCGAGTGGACAGGGGTTAAATGAGCAGTTCTTC.

The V call is TRBV6-1, the J call TRBJ2-3; D call uncertain. Trimming removed 2 bases at V and 8 bases at J, with 11 bases between. CDR1 MNHNS and CDR2 SASEGT come from the germline V gene. This CDR3 comprises 13 residues. The CDR3 nucleotides read TGTGCCAGCAGTGAATCTGGCCCTAGTACGCAGTATTTT. This sequence encodes CASSESGPSTQYF.

This clone was seen more than once but under ten times. The CDR3 is CASSDSGGGARNEQFF. The CDR3 DNA follows: TGTGCCAGCAGTGACTCAGGGGGGGGAGCCCGGAATGAGCAGTTCTTC. The chain links TRBV6-4 to TRBJ2-1, with D tentatively TRBD2 (7 bases). CDR3 length: 16 amino acids. V dropped 0 bases and J dropped 7 bases, with 16 bases sitting between them. CDR1 MRHNA and CDR2 SNTAGT come from the germline V gene.

This chain connects TRBV7-2 to TRBJ2-1; TRBD2 aligns across 10 bases. The CDR3 is 15 residues long. Per germline, CDR1 SGHTA and CDR2 FQGNSA. The V gene end was trimmed by 5 bases and the J gene end by 6 bases; junction bases not matched to a gene: 7. In DNA, the CDR3 is TGTGCCAGCAGCCTAGGGTCTAGCGGGGGCAATGAGCAGTTCTTC. It yields the protein CASSLGSSGGNEQFF.

The chain has TRBV27 and TRBJ2-7; 7 bases fit TRBD2. The length of the CDR3 is 16 residues. The V gene end was trimmed by 0 bases and the J gene end by 4 bases; junction bases not matched to a gene: 9. From germline, CDR1 is MNHEY and CDR2 SMNVEV (reference sequence). Here the CDR3 reads CASSLSGGDSSYEQYF. The CDR3 DNA is TGTGCCAGCAGTTTATCGGGAGGGGATTCGTCTTACGAGCAGTACTTC.

V is TRBV11-3 and J is TRBJ2-5, with 7 bases lining up with TRBD1. The J call is uncertain, as TRBJ2-7 better fits the DNA end. CDR1 and CDR2 from the germline V gene are SGHNT and YENEEA. CDR3 length: 14 amino acids. The CDR3 sequence is CASSQAGTAYEQYF. The CDR3 DNA reads as TGTGCCAGCAGCCAAGCCGGGACAGCCTACGAGCAGTACTTC.

The V call is TRBV19, the J call TRBJ2-3, with TRBD1 matching 7 bases. Germline CDR1 reads LNHDA; CDR2 reads SQIVND (reference sequence). V shed 7 bases and J 1 base; nucleotides not matched to a gene: 2. This CDR3 comprises 13 residues. The CDR3 region has the DNA TGTGCCAGTAACAGGGGCCGCACAGATACGCAGTATTTT. This codes for CASNRGRTDTQYF.

The V call is TRBV9, the J call TRBJ1-4, with 7 nucleotides matching TRBD1. This CDR3 comprises 14 residues. Per the germline V gene, CDR1 is SGDLS and CDR2 is YYNGEE. The V segment lost 3 bases and the J segment 3 bases; nucleotides outside the gene matches: 2. The CDR3, as DNA: TGTGCCAGCAGCGCGGGACAGCCTAATGAAAAACTGTTTTTT. Translation gives CASSAGQPNEKLFF.